The source of this TCR beta chain is a study of T-cell reconstitution after alpha-beta-depleted transplantation in children. Study-wide findings and caveats: There were reportedly several hundred expanded graft clones from which alpha-beta T cells came about two months after transplant. At one year after transplant, newly produced T cells mostly accounted for T-cell counts and diversity. Surviving recipient T cells and intrathymic progenitors accounted for some patients' high TCRbeta diversity at day 60.

A word on this clonotype: Its antigen is undetermined.

Preparation of the TCRbeta library involved a method that used unique molecular identifiers. TCRdb re-called the PCR reads with MiXCR, one entry per CDR3 protein. The data contain 580,000 or so distinct CDR3 sequences, roughly 23% of them singletons. The specimen was PBMCs, mostly from graft donor cells, collected 360 days after TCRalphabeta/CD19-depleted stem cell transplant. This receptor was taken from a boy under two years old who had a stem cell transplant for acute myeloid leukemia, so the T cells may come from the graft donor.

The CDR3 is CASSPSGKSSYEQYF. DNA of the CDR3: TGTGCCAGCAGTCCCAGCGGTAAGAGCTCCTACGAGCAGTACTTC. The J gene is TRBJ2-7, the V gene TRBV12-3 or TRBV12-4, with TRBD2 as a possible D gene (5 bases). V gave up 5 bases and J gave up 0 bases, with 14 bases separating them. The CDR3 covers 15 residues.